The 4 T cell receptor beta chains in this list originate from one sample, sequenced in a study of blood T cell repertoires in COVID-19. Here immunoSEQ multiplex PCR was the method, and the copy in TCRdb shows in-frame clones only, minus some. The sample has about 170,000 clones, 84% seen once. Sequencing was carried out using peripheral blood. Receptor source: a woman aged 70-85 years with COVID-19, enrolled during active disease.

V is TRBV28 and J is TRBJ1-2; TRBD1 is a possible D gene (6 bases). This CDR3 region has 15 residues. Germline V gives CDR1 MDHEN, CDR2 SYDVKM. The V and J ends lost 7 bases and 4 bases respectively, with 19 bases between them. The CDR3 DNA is TGTGCCAGCAACCCTGGGACATTATTATTCTATGGCTACACCTTC. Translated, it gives CASNPGTLLFYGYTF.

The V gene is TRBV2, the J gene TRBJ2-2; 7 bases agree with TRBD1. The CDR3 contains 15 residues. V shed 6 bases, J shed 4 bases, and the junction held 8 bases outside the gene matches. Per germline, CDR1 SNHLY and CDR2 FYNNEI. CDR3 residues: CASRMATGPTGELFF. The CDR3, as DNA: TGTGCCAGCAGAATGGCGACAGGGCCCACCGGGGAGCTGTTTTTT.

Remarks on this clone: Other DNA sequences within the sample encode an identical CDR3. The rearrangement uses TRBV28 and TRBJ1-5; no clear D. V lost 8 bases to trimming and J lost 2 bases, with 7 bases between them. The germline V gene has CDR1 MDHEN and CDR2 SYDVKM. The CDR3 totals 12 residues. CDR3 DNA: TGTGCCAGCCGCACAGGCAATCAGCCCCAGCATTTT. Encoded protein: CASRTGNQPQHF.

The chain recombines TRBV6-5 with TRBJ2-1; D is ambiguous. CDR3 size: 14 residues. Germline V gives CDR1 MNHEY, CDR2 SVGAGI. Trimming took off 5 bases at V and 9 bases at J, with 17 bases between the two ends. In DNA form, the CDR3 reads TGTGCCAGCAGTCCCCTCGCTGAGGTTACTGAGCAGTTCTTC. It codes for CASSPLAEVTEQFF.